A single sample is the source of the 28 T cell receptor beta chains below, sequenced in a study of blood T cell repertoires in COVID-19. Here immunoSEQ multiplex PCR was the method, and the copy in TCRdb shows in-frame clones only, minus some. The sample yields 60,000 to 75,000 clones, about 86% seen once. The sequenced sample was peripheral blood. The source of these receptors is a human donor in a cohort sampled during active COVID-19.

The chain carries TRBV7-9 and TRBJ1-2; possible D gene TRBD1, 5 bases. The V end lost 0 bases, the J end lost 6 bases, and 14 bases lay between the germline ends. CDR1 is SEHNR, CDR2 FQNEAQ, per germline (reference sequence). The CDR3 has 15 residues. CDR3 nucleotide sequence: TGTGCCAGCAGCTTAGCTTTGGACACTGAAAATGGCTACACCTTC. Translation gives CASSLALDTENGYTF.

V is TRBV2 and J is TRBJ1-6; D might be TRBD1 (5 bases). Trimming removed 4 bases from V and 10 bases from J, with 11 bases in between. The CDR3 consists of 13 residues. In germline, CDR1 is SNHLY, CDR2 FYNNEI. CDR3 region: CASSARDASPLHF. CDR3 DNA: TGTGCCAGCAGTGCCAGGGATGCGTCACCCCTCCACTTT.

The chain recombines TRBV9 with TRBJ2-6; D might be TRBD1 (5 bases). Per germline, CDR1 SGDLS and CDR2 YYNGEE. Trimming stripped 3 bases from V and 0 bases from J, with 10 bases between. This CDR3 spans 16 amino acids. The CDR3 DNA is TGTGCCAGCAGCGCAGGGATCCTCTCTGGGGCCAACGTCCTGACTTTC. Translation: CASSAGILSGANVLTF.

This rearrangement joins TRBV29-1 to TRBJ2-2; 9 positions match TRBD1. Germline V CDR1 and CDR2: SQVTM, ANQGSEA. CDR3 length: 17 residues. J gave up 3 bases and V 4 bases, and 12 bases lay outside the gene matches. Written as DNA, the CDR3 is TGCAGCGTTGTTGGAGACCAGGACAGGGGCTACACCGGGGAGCTGTTTTTT. Protein product: CSVVGDQDRGYTGELFF.

DNA for the CDR3: TGTGCCAGCAGCTTAGCGGGGCAGGGGGCCTATGGCTACACCTTC. It translates to CASSLAGQGAYGYTF. This chain links TRBV7-9 with TRBJ1-2, with TRBD1 identical over 8 bases. The CDR3 contains 15 residues. With 0 bases clipped from V and 4 bases from J, the junction kept 4 bases outside the gene matches. The germline CDR1 and CDR2 sequences are SEHNR and FQNEAQ (reference sequence).

In the case of this clone: In the same sample, other DNA sequences code for this CDR3. The J gene is TRBJ1-5, the V gene TRBV28; D is perhaps TRBD1 (6 bases). Trimming pared 3 bases from V and 5 bases from J, leaving 11 bases between. The CDR3 is 14 amino acids. Germline loops: CDR1 MDHEN, CDR2 SYDVKM. The CDR3 is CASSFPDRYQPQHF. In DNA form, the CDR3 reads TGTGCCAGCAGTTTCCCCGACAGGTATCAGCCCCAGCATTTT.

The V call is TRBV30, the J call TRBJ1-5; tentative D call: TRBD1 (6 bases). There are 15 residues in the CDR3. The V and J ends lost 0 bases and 7 bases respectively, with 16 bases between them. Germline CDR1 GTSNPN, CDR2 SVGIG (reference sequence). The CDR3: CAWSVGTGRSQPQHF. The DNA for the CDR3 is TGTGCCTGGAGTGTTGGTACAGGGAGATCACAGCCCCAGCATTTT.

CDR3 sequence: CASTLQGNEKLFF. Here the CDR3 DNA reads TGTGCCAGCACCCTACAGGGAAATGAAAAACTGTTTTTT. The chain combines TRBV6-6 with TRBJ1-4; the D gene is possibly TRBD1 (6 bases). V shed 7 bases and J shed 5 bases, with 11 bases lying between them. The length of the CDR3 is 13 residues. Germline lookup yields CDR1 MNHNY and CDR2 SVGAGI (reference sequence).

This rearrangement joins TRBV7-2 to TRBJ2-7, with 9 bases that match TRBD1. V lost 1 base, J lost 2 bases, and 3 bases stayed unmatched. Per germline, CDR1 SGHTA and CDR2 FQGNSA. This CDR3 spans 15 amino acids. CDR3 nucleotide sequence: TGTGCCAGCAGCTTAGGTTACAGGGGGCCCTACGAGCAGTACTTC. Translation gives CASSLGYRGPYEQYF.

This rearrangement joins TRBV14 to TRBJ2-1; maybe TRBD2 (6 bases). CDR1 is SGHDN and CDR2 is FVKESK in the germline V gene. The V and J ends lost 2 bases and 9 bases respectively, with 8 bases between them. CDR3 length equals 12 residues. CDR3 sequence reads: CASSQSSGEQFF. The DNA for the CDR3 is TGTGCCAGCAGCCAAAGTAGCGGTGAGCAGTTCTTC.

The CDR3 sequence: CASSFPIEGGTGHQFF. The CDR3, as DNA: TGTGCCAGCAGTTTCCCCATTGAGGGGGGGACAGGGCACCAGTTCTTC. This chain connects TRBV28 to TRBJ2-1; 9 bases match TRBD1. The germline V gene has CDR1 MDHEN and CDR2 SYDVKM. The trim removed 3 bases at V and 13 bases at J, leaving 16 bases unmatched. There are 16 residues in the CDR3.

J is TRBJ2-3 and V is TRBV7-9; 10 bases are a match to TRBD1. The CDR3 is 16 residues long. V dropped 2 bases and J dropped 3; count of bases not matched to a gene: 5. Germline CDR1 is SEHNR and CDR2 is FQNEAQ (reference sequence). DNA of the CDR3: TGTGCCAGCAGCTTAAAGGACAGGGGGAAGACAGATACGCAGTATTTT. Its translation: CASSLKDRGKTDTQYF. The full variable domain, with the rest looked up from reference TRBV7-9 and TRBJ2-3, is DTGVSQNPRHKITKRGQNVTFRCDPISEHNRLYWYRQTLGQGPEFLTYFQNEAQLEKSRLLSDRFSAERPKGSFSTLEIQRTEQGDSAMYLCASSLKDRGKTDTQYFGPGTRLTVL.

The chain links TRBV19 to TRBJ1-4; D unresolved. The germline V gene has CDR1 LNHDA and CDR2 SQIVND (reference sequence). CDR3 length: 15 amino acids. V dropped 3 bases and J dropped 3 bases, with 11 bases sitting between them. The CDR3 DNA is TGTGCCAGTAGTATCTTGATCAGGTCTAATGAAAAACTGTTTTTT. It encodes CASSILIRSNEKLFF. Full variable domain (rest looked up from reference TRBV19 and TRBJ1-4): DGGITQSPKYLFRKEGQNVTLSCEQNLNHDAMYWYRQDPGQGLRLIYYSQIVNDFQKGDIAEGYSVSREKKESFPLTVTSAQKNPTAFYLCASSILIRSNEKLFFGSGTQLSVL.

CDR3 nucleotides: TGTGCCAGCAGCTTAAGGGACAGGGATTATGGCTACACCTTC. Protein: CASSLRDRDYGYTF. The chain combines TRBV7-8 with TRBJ1-2; 9 nucleotides align to TRBD1. From germline, CDR1 is SGHVS and CDR2 FQNEAQ. J lost 5 bases, V lost 2 bases, and 3 bases had no gene match. The CDR3 extends over 14 amino acids.

This chain joins TRBV4-2 and TRBJ2-5, with a possible D match to TRBD1 (8 bases). The CDR3 contains 14 residues. V was trimmed by 1 base and J by 5 bases, leaving 11 bases between them. Germline CDR1 LGHNA, CDR2 YNFKEQ. The CDR3 reads CASSQVQGGETQYF. The CDR3 DNA follows: TGTGCCAGCAGCCAAGTACAGGGGGGGGAGACCCAGTACTTC.

The J gene is TRBJ1-1, the V gene TRBV5-6; TRBD1 matches 7 bases. The V and J ends lost 6 bases and 0 bases, in that order; junction bases with no gene match: 8. The CDR3 is 15 residues long. The germline V gene encodes CDR1 SGHDT and CDR2 YYEEEE. Written as DNA, the CDR3 is TGTGCCAGCAAGGTGAAGGGGGCTCTGAACACTGAAGCTTTCTTT. Translated, it gives CASKVKGALNTEAFF.

The V call is TRBV10-2, the J call TRBJ1-1, with TRBD1 matching 7 bases. This CDR3 is built from 14 residues. Germline values: CDR1 WSHSY, CDR2 SAAADI. The V gene end was trimmed by 4 bases and the J gene end by 5 bases; junction bases not matched to a gene: 7. CDR3 loop: CASSVLTGRTEAFF. The CDR3 nucleotides read TGCGCCAGCAGTGTTCTGACAGGGCGAACTGAAGCTTTCTTT.

V usage is TRBV6-5 and J usage is TRBJ2-2; D is unclear. This CDR3 is 14 amino acids long. The germline V and J ends were trimmed by 2 bases and 2 bases, with 6 bases remaining between them. Germline lookup yields CDR1 MNHEY and CDR2 SVGAGI. This chain's CDR3 is CASSYASNTGELFF. The CDR3 region has the DNA TGTGCCAGCAGTTACGCGTCTAACACCGGGGAGCTGTTTTTT.

The V call is TRBV7-2, the J call TRBJ2-5; 7 nucleotides line up with TRBD1. The CDR3 is 15 amino acids. In germline, CDR1 is SGHTA, CDR2 FQGNSA. V lost 3 bases and J lost 0; bases outside the gene matches: 4. The CDR3 DNA reads TGTGCCAGCAGCTTGTCCAGGGGGAACCAAGAGACCCAGTACTTC. It translates to CASSLSRGNQETQYF.

The rearrangement joins TRBV6-6 to TRBJ2-7; 7 nucleotides agree with TRBD2. CDR1 is MNHNY, CDR2 SVGAGI, per germline (reference sequence). This CDR3 spans 15 amino acids. The junction had 5 bases not matched to a gene; V was cut back by 2 bases and J by 1 base. Here the CDR3 reads CASSYVGGSSYEQYF. Here the CDR3 DNA reads TGTGCCAGCAGTTACGTGGGCGGGAGTTCCTACGAGCAGTACTTC.

The chain uses TRBV12-3 or TRBV12-4 and TRBJ1-2; D gene unclear. The CDR3 has 13 residues. V was shortened by 3 bases and J by 6 bases, with 11 bases between the two germline ends. The CDR3 coding sequence is TGTGCCAGCAGTTTTCCCGCGGCTAATGGCTACACCTTC. The encoded protein is CASSFPAANGYTF.

V gene TRBV28 combines with J gene TRBJ1-2, with 10 bases that match TRBD1. Germline V CDR1 and CDR2: MDHEN, SYDVKM. The CDR3 length is 13 residues. V lost 3 bases and J lost 6; bases outside the gene matches: 1. The CDR3 nucleotides read TGTGCCAGCAGTTTTGACAGGGGGCATGGCTACACCTTC. Amino acid sequence: CASSFDRGHGYTF.

J is TRBJ2-7 and V is TRBV19; no firm D call. This CDR3 has 15 amino acids. V lost 3 bases and J 0 bases, leaving 12 bases between the germline ends. In germline, CDR1 is LNHDA, CDR2 SQIVND (reference sequence). The CDR3 coding sequence is TGTGCCAGTAGTATCGCAGGAACCCCCTCCTACGAGCAGTACTTC. Translated, it gives CASSIAGTPSYEQYF. Full variable domain (missing parts from reference TRBV19 and TRBJ2-7): DGGITQSPKYLFRKEGQNVTLSCEQNLNHDAMYWYRQDPGQGLRLIYYSQIVNDFQKGDIAEGYSVSREKKESFPLTVTSAQKNPTAFYLCASSIAGTPSYEQYFGPGTRLTVT.

The J gene is TRBJ1-4, the V gene TRBV19, with D uncertain. Germline V gene lookup returns CDR1 LNHDA and CDR2 SQIVND (reference sequence). The CDR3 contains 16 residues. Between the trimmed V and J ends, which lost 4 bases and 3 bases, there was a span of 15 bases. The CDR3 DNA follows: TGTGCCAGTAGTAGAACAGCCACGTCCTCTAATGAAAAACTGTTTTTT. This codes for CASSRTATSSNEKLFF.

The rearrangement uses TRBV7-2 and TRBJ2-1; D ambiguous. The CDR3 covers 13 residues. V lost 4 bases and J 5 bases, leaving 9 bases between the germline ends. Per germline, CDR1 SGHTA and CDR2 FQGNSA. The DNA of the CDR3 is TGTGCCAGCAGCTACTACCTCGACAATGAGCAGTTCTTC. It translates to CASSYYLDNEQFF.

V usage is TRBV28 and J usage is TRBJ2-5; 11 positions match TRBD2. Germline loops: CDR1 MDHEN, CDR2 SYDVKM. Losses at the gene ends were 3 bases for V and 2 bases for J; bases not matched to a gene: 8. CDR3 length: 17 residues. For the CDR3, the DNA is TGTGCCAGCAGTTTTTTCTTGTCTAGCGGGGGGCAAGAGACCCAGTACTTC. It is translated as CASSFFLSSGGQETQYF.

CDR3 residues: CASSRSGNQETQYF. The CDR3 DNA sequence: TGTGCCAGCAGCAGATCGGGGAACCAAGAGACCCAGTACTTC. The chain uses TRBV7-6 and TRBJ2-5, with D possibly TRBD2 on 5 matching bases. Germline V CDR1 and CDR2: SGHVS, FNYEAQ. The CDR3 runs 14 residues. The germline V and J ends were trimmed by 5 bases and 0 bases, with 10 bases remaining between them.

The V and J genes are TRBV7-2 and TRBJ2-7; 7 nucleotides align to TRBD2. V gave up 5 bases and J gave up 2 bases; unmatched junction bases: 9. The V gene's germline CDR1 is SGHTA and CDR2 FQGNSA. The CDR3 has 15 amino acids. This CDR3 reads CASSQVGGSAYEQYF. CDR3 in DNA: TGTGCCAGCAGCCAGGTAGGCGGGAGTGCCTACGAGCAGTACTTC.